The 3 T cell receptor beta chains given below trace back to one sample, sequenced in a study of T cells expressing NK-cell markers. TCRdb re-called the 5' RACE reads; every CDR3 protein appears as one record, without DNA. Seen in this sample are roughly 390,000 distinct CDR3 sequences; the ten most common clones hold 4% to 6.5%. The sample was blood T cells: a sorted CD56 or NKG2C T cell subset, CD4+ or CD8+ T cells, or bulk PBMC T cells (not recorded which). The origin of the receptors is a man aged 18 to 69 in good health.

CDR3 loop: CASSFKGGSPLHF. This chain joins TRBV11-2 and TRBJ1-6. The germline V gene encodes CDR1 SGHAT and CDR2 FQNNGV. There are 13 residues in the CDR3. Supplemented by reference TRBV11-2 and TRBJ1-6, the full variable domain reads EAGVAQSPRYKIIEKRQSVAFWCNPISGHATLYWYQQILGQGPKLLIQFQNNGVVDDSQLPKDRFSAERLKGVDSTLKIQPAKLEDSAVYLCASSFKGGSPLHFGNGTRLTVT.

CDR3 in amino acids: CSAREGGGRNEQFF. V usage is TRBV20-1 and J usage is TRBJ2-1; with no DNA, the TCRdb D assignment of TRBD2 cannot be verified. The CDR3 runs 14 residues. Looked up from germline, CDR1 is DFQATT and CDR2 is SNEGSKA (reference sequence).

The chain is built from TRBV6-2 or TRBV6-3 and TRBJ2-7; TCRdb names TRBD1, which stays unverified in the absence of DNA. The CDR3 has 17 amino acids. Germline V gene data show CDR1 as MNHEY and CDR2 as SVGEGT. The CDR3: CASSPARRTGISYEQYF.